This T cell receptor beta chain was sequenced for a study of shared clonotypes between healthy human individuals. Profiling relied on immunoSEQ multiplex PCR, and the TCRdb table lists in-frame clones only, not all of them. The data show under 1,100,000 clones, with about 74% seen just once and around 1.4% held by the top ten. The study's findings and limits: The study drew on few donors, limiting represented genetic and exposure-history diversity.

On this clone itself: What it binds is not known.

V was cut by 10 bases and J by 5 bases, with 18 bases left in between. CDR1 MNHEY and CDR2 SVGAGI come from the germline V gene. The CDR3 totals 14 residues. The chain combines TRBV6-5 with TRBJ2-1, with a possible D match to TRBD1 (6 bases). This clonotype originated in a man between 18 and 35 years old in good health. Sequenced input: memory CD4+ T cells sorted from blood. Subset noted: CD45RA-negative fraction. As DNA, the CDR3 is TGTGCCACCGGGACACCTCGCAGACACAATGAGCAGTTCTTC. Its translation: CATGTPRRHNEQFF.